The rows below give T cell receptor beta chains drawn from one sample of a study of cytomegalovirus exposure and HLA in healthy donors. Measured with immunoSEQ multiplex PCR; TCRdb has only the in-frame clones, and not every one. Its table lists some 130,000 clones. Sequenced material: PBMCs. The receptor source for this set is a middle-aged woman in good health and CMV-seronegative. CDR3s include the opening cysteine and the closing phenylalanine or tryptophan.

v_call cdr3_aa
TRBV18 CASSGSGTGEGTQYF
TRBV7-3 CASSFGTGGAYEQFF
TRBV6-1 CASNEVGTAGAFF
TRBV5-1 CASRNSPFSSGNTIYF
TRBV6-5 CASRDSAETQYF
TRBV4-2 CASSQEHGFTDTQYF
TRBV5-6 CASSLQQGVNIQYF
TRBV10-3 CAISDRERGYTF
TRBV10-3 CAIGQGTNYGYTF
TRBV7-2 CASSPSFLLETQYF
TRBV7-8 CASSHSGGDNQPQHF
TRBV7-2 CAGREPGQGAYGYTF
TRBV15 CATSRVGRELFF
TRBV9 CASSIRDWSTDTQYF
TRBV19 CASNSDRGIGALPQHF
TRBV5-1 CASSFGSPNQPQHF